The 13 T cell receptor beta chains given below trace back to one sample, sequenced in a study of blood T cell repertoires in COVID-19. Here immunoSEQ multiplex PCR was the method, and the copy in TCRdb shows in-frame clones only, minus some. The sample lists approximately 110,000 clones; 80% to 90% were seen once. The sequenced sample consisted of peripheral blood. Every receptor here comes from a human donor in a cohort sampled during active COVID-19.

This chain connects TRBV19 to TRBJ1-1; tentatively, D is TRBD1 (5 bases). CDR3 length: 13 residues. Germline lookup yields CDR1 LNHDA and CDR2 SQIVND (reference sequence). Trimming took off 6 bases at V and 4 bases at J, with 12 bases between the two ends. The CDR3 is CASSIVRGTEAFF. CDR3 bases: TGTGCCAGTAGCATCGTAAGGGGCACTGAAGCTTTCTTT.

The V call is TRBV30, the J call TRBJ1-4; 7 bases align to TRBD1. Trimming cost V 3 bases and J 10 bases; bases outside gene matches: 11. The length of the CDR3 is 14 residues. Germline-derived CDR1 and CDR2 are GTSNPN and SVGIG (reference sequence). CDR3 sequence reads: CAWSMEGANVKLFF. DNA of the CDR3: TGTGCCTGGAGCATGGAGGGGGCAAACGTAAAACTGTTTTTT.

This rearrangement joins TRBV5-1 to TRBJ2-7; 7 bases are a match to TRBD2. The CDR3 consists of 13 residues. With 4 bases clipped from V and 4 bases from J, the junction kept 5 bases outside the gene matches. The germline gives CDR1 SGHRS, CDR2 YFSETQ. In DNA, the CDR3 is TGCGCCAGCAGCACCGGGGGGAGATACGAGCAGTACTTC. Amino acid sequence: CASSTGGRYEQYF. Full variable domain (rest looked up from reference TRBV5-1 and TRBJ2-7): KAGVTQTPRYLIKTRGQQVTLSCSPISGHRSVSWYQQTPGQGLQFLFEYFSETQRNKGNFPGRFSGRQFSNSRSEMNVSTLELGDSALYLCASSTGGRYEQYFGPGTRLTVT.

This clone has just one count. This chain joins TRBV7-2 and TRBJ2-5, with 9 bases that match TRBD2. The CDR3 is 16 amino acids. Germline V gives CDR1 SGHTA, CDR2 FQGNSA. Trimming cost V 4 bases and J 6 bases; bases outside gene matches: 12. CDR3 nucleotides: TGTGCCAGCAGCTCACCGACCATCAGCGGGGGGAAGACCCAGTACTTC. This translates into CASSSPTISGGKTQYF.

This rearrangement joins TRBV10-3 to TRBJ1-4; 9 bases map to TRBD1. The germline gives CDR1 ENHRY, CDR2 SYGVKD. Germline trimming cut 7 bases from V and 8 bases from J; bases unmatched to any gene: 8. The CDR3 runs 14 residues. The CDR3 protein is CAIKGQGTGEKLFF. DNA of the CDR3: TGTGCCATCAAAGGACAGGGGACGGGGGAAAAACTGTTTTTT.

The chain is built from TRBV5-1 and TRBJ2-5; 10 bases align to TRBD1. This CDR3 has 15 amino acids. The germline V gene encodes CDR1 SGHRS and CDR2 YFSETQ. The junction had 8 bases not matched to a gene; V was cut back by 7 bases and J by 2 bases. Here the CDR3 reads CASHQTGGKQETQYF. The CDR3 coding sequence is TGCGCCAGCCACCAGACAGGGGGCAAGCAAGAGACCCAGTACTTC.

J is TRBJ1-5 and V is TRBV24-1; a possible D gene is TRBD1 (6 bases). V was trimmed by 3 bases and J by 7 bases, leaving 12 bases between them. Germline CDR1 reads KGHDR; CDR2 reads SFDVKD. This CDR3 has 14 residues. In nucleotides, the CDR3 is TGTGCCACCAGTGATCAGACAGGTACCCAGCCCCAGCATTTT. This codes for CATSDQTGTQPQHF.

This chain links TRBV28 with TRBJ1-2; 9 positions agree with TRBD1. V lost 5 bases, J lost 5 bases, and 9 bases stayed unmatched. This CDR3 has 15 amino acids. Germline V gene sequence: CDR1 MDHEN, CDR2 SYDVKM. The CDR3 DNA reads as TGTGCCAGCAGTGGAGTGGGGGACAGGGAGTATGGCTACACCTTC. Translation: CASSGVGDREYGYTF.

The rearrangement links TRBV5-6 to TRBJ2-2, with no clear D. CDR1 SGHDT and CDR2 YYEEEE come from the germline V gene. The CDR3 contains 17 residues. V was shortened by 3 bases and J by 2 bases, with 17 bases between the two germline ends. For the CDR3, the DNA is TGTGCCAGCAGCTCGGTAGCCACCCGAAGAAACACCGGGGAGCTGTTTTTT. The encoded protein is CASSSVATRRNTGELFF.

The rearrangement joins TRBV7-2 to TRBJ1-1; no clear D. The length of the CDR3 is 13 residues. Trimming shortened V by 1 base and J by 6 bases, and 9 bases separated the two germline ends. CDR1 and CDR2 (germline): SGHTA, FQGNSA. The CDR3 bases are TGTGCCAGCAGCTTAGAGAGTAACTCTGAAGCTTTCTTT. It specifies CASSLESNSEAFF.

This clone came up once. CDR3: CASSGGTGSANTGELFF. CDR3 nucleotide sequence: TGTGCCAGCAGCGGCGGGACAGGGAGCGCGAACACCGGGGAGCTGTTTTTT. The genes are TRBV5-4 and TRBJ2-2; 9 nucleotides agree with TRBD1. V trimming: 4 bases; J trimming: 0 bases; junction bases outside the gene matches: 7. Germline V gene lookup returns CDR1 SGHNT and CDR2 YYREEE (reference sequence). The CDR3 extends over 17 amino acids.

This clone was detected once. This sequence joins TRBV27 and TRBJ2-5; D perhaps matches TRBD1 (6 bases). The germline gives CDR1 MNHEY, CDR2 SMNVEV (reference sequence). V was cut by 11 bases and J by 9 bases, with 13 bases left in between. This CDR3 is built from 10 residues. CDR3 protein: CAAGRGSQYF. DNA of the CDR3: TGTGCCGCCGGCAGGGGATCCCAGTACTTC.

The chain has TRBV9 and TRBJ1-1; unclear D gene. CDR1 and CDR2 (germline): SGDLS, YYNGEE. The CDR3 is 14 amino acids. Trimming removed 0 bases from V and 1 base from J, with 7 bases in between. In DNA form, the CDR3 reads TGTGCCAGCAGCGTAGATACCGGGAACACTGAAGCTTTCTTT. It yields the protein CASSVDTGNTEAFF. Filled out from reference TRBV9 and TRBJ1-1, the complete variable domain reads DSGVTQTPKHLITATGQRVTLRCSPRSGDLSVYWYQQSLDQGLQFLIQYYNGEERAKGNILERFSAQQFPDLHSELNLSSLELGDSALYFCASSVDTGNTEAFFGQGTRLTVV.